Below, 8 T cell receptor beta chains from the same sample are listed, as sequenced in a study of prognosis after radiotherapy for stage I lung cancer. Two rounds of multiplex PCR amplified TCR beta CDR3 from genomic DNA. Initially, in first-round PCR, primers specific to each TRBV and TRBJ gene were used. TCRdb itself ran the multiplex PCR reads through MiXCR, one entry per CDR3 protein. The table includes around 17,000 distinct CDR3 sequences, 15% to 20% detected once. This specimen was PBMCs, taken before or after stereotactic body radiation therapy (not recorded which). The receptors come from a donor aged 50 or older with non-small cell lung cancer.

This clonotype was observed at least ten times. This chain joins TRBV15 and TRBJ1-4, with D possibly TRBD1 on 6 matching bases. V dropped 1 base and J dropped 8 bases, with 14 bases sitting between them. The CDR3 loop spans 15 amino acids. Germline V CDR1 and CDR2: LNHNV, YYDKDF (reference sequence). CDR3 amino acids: CATSRVSGGGEKLFF. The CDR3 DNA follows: TGTGCCACCAGCAGAGTCAGTGGTGGGGGCGAAAAACTGTTTTTT.

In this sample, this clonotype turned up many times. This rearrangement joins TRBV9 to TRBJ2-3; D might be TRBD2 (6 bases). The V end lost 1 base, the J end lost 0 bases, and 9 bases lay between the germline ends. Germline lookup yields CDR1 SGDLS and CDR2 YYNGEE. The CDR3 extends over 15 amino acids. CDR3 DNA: TGTGCCAGCAGCGTATCCGGGACTAGCACAGATACGCAGTATTTT. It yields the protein CASSVSGTSTDTQYF.

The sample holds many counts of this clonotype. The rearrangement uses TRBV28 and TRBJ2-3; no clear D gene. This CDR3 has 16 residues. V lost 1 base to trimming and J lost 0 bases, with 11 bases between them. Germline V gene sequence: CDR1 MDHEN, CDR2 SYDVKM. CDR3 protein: CASSLLTVASTDTQYF. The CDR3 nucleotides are TGTGCCAGCAGTTTATTGACGGTCGCTAGCACAGATACGCAGTATTTT.

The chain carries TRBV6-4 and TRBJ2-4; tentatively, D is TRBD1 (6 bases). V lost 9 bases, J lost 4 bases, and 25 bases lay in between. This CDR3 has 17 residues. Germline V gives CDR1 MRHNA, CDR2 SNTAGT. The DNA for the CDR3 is TGTGCCAGGCAGCACGAGGTGGACAGCCAAAGAAAAAACATTCAGTACTTC. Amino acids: CARQHEVDSQRKNIQYF.

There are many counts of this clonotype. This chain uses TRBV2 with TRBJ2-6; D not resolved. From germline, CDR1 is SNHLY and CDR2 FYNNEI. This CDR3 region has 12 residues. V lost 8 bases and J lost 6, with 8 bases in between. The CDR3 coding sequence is TGTGCCAGCGGGATATTGGCCAACGTCCTGACTTTC. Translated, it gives CASGILANVLTF.

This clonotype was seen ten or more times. As DNA, the CDR3 is TGTGCCAGTGGGAGAAGGGATACGCAGTATTTT. It translates to CASGRRDTQYF. This sequence joins TRBV12-3 or TRBV12-4 and TRBJ2-3; maybe TRBD2 (5 bases). With 9 bases removed from V and 6 bases from J, the gap between germline ends came to 10 bases. This CDR3 spans 11 amino acids.

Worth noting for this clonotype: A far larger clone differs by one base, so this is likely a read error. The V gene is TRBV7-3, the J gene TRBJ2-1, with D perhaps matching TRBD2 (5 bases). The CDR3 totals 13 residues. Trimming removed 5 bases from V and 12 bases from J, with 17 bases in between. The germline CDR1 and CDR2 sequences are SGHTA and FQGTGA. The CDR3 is CASSTKRGSGQFF. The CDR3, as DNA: TGTGCCAGCAGCACTAAGCGAGGGTCGGGGCAGTTCTTC.

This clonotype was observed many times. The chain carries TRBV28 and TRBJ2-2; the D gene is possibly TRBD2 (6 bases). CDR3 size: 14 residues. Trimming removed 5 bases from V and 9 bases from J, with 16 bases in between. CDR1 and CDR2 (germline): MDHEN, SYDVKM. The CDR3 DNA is TGTGCCAGCAGTCTAGGCCTGGGCGGGAGGGAGCTGTTTTTT. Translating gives CASSLGLGGRELFF.